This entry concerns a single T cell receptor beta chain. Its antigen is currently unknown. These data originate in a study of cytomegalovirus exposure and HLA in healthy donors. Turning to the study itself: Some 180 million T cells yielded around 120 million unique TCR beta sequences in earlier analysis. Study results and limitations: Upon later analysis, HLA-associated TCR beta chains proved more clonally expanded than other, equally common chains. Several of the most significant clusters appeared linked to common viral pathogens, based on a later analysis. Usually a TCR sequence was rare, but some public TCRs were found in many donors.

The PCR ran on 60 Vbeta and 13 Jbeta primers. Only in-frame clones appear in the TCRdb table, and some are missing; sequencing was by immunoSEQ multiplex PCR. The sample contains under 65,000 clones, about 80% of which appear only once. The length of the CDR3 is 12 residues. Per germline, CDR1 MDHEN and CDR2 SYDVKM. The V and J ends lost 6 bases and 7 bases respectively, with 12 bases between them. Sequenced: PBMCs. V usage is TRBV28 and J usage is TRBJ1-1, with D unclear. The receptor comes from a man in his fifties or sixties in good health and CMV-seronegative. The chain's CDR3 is CASSSPGFEAFF. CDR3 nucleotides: TGTGCCAGCAGCTCCCCTGGCTTTGAAGCTTTCTTT.